The rows below give T cell receptor beta chains drawn from one sample of a study of T cell repertoires and HLA-DP antigens. Profiled with immunoSEQ multiplex PCR; TCRdb holds only in-frame clones, not every one. The table has approximately 100,000 clones, about 89% seen once. For these TCRs, the target antigens are not known. The specimen sequenced was CD4+ T cells from PBMCs. The receptor set was obtained from a man in his forties or fifties in good health and CMV-seronegative. The CDR3 runs from the conserved cysteine through the conserved F or W. Each record gives: J gene, D gene, clone size, V gene, CDR3 protein, CDR3 DNA. The D gene is left open where the match is weak. The size of a clone is reported for some rows only, either as once, few or many, or as a class for expanded clones.

>TRBJ2-5|-|-|TRBV6-1
CASSYEWTQYF
TGTGCCAGCAGTTACGAGTGGACCCAGTACTTC
>TRBJ2-7|-|-|TRBV27
CASSSMTGMSPYEQYF
TGTGCCAGCAGTTCCATGACAGGTATGAGCCCCTACGAGCAGTACTTC
>TRBJ1-2|-|-|TRBV27
CASSYNGREGGYTF
TGTGCCAGCAGTTATAATGGCAGGGAGGGTGGCTACACCTTC
>TRBJ1-3|TRBD1|-|TRBV7-2
CASSLVGTGGNTIYF
TGTGCCAGCAGCTTAGTCGGGACAGGGGGAAACACCATATATTTT
>TRBJ2-2|TRBD1|-|TRBV2
CASRGQAAAGELFF
TGTGCCAGCAGGGGACAGGCGGCGGCCGGGGAGCTGTTTTTT
>TRBJ2-2|TRBD2|-|TRBV5-4
CASSIPGLAGGGELFF
TGTGCCAGCAGCATACCAGGACTAGCGGGAGGGGGGGAGCTGTTTTTT
>TRBJ2-7|TRBD2|-|TRBV11-2
CASSPLWRGTYEQYF
TGTGCCAGCAGCCCCCTATGGCGGGGGACCTACGAGCAGTACTTC
>TRBJ1-1|-|-|TRBV6-6
CASSYPNTEAFF
TGTGCCAGCAGTTACCCGAACACTGAAGCTTTCTTT
>TRBJ2-2|TRBD1|-|TRBV14
CASSQRGDRVAGNTGELFF
TGTGCCAGCAGCCAAAGGGGGGACAGGGTGGCGGGGAACACCGGGGAGCTGTTTTTT
>TRBJ2-4|-|-|TRBV10-2
CASSEGLGMGAKNIQYF
TGCGCCAGCAGTGAGGGCTTGGGGATGGGGGCCAAAAACATTCAGTACTTC
>TRBJ2-1|-|-|TRBV15
CATSREGGDNEQFF
TGTGCCACCAGCAGAGAGGGCGGCGACAATGAGCAGTTCTTC
>TRBJ2-5|TRBD2|-|TRBV2
CASRGLAQGGTQYF
TGTGCCAGCCGGGGACTAGCTCAGGGAGGGACCCAGTACTTC
>TRBJ1-1|TRBD1|-|TRBV7-9
CASSPETGMNTEAFF
TGTGCCAGCAGCCCCGAGACAGGGATGAACACTGAAGCTTTCTTT
>TRBJ2-5|TRBD2|-|TRBV11-2
CASRGLAETQYF
TGTGCCAGCAGAGGACTAGCGGAGACCCAGTACTTC
>TRBJ2-2|-|-|TRBV6-5
CASSYFGGTGELFF
TGTGCCAGCAGTTACTTTGGTGGTACCGGGGAGCTGTTTTTT
>TRBJ1-2|-|-|TRBV27
CASSATGDYGYTF
TGTGCCAGCAGTGCGACCGGGGACTATGGCTACACCTTC
>TRBJ2-7|-|few|TRBV14
CASSQLSGTAGREQYF
TGTGCCAGCAGCCAACTCTCCGGGACCGCCGGTAGGGAGCAGTACTTC
>TRBJ2-5|-|-|TRBV4-1
CASSQEKLRETQYF
TGCGCCAGCAGCCAAGAAAAGTTACGAGAGACCCAGTACTTC
>TRBJ2-1|TRBD1|few|TRBV6-1
CASSEGTGGNEQFF
TGTGCCAGCAGTGAAGGGACAGGGGGCAATGAGCAGTTCTTC
>TRBJ2-7|-|-|TRBV6-6
CASSLPAQNYEQYF
TGTGCCAGCAGTCTACCCGCACAGAACTACGAGCAGTACTTC
>TRBJ2-3|-|-|TRBV23-1
CASSRSRDSTDTQYF
TGCGCCAGCAGTCGAAGCAGGGACTCCACAGATACGCAGTATTTT
>TRBJ2-5|-|-|TRBV7-6
CASSSTTSRETQYF
TGTGCCAGCAGCTCGACTACCAGCCGAGAGACCCAGTACTTC
>TRBJ2-3|-|-|TRBV4-2
CASSQEPQLLGDTQYF
TGTGCCAGCAGCCAAGAACCACAATTACTTGGAGATACGCAGTATTTT
>TRBJ2-2|-|-|TRBV19
CASSRETGELFF
TGTGCCAGTAGTAGAGAGACCGGGGAGCTGTTTTTT
>TRBJ1-2|-|-|TRBV19
CASSTSQLANYGYTF
TGTGCCAGTAGTACCTCACAGCTAGCTAACTATGGCTACACCTTC
>TRBJ2-7|-|-|TRBV19
CASSRGEYEQYF
TGTGCCAGTAGCAGGGGAGAGTACGAGCAGTACTTC
>TRBJ2-3|TRBD2|-|TRBV7-9
CASKLAGVSDTQYF
TGTGCCAGCAAACTAGCGGGAGTGTCAGATACGCAGTATTTT
>TRBJ2-1|-|once|TRBV25-1
CASSTSVRWGDEQFF
TGTGCCAGCAGTACCTCGGTACGGTGGGGCGATGAGCAGTTCTTC
>TRBJ1-2|-|-|TRBV10-1
CASSDRDSGKELYGYTF
TGCGCCAGCAGTGACCGGGACTCCGGAAAGGAGTTATATGGCTACACCTTC
>TRBJ2-2|-|once|TRBV5-4
CASSLGRGQVTGELFF
TGTGCCAGCAGCTTGGGGCGGGGGCAGGTCACCGGGGAGCTGTTTTTT
>TRBJ2-7|-|once|TRBV7-2
CASSSGQLRSYEQYF
TGTGCCAGCAGCAGCGGACAGCTCCGCTCCTACGAGCAGTACTTC
>TRBJ1-1|-|-|TRBV6-6
CASSRPFQGRSTEAFF
TGTGCCAGCAGTCGCCCCTTCCAGGGGCGATCCACTGAAGCTTTCTTT
>TRBJ2-5|-|-|TRBV5-1
CASSFAGFQETQYF
TGCGCCAGCAGCTTCGCGGGGTTCCAAGAGACCCAGTACTTC
>TRBJ2-2|-|once|TRBV7-2
CASSYLGETGELFF
TGTGCCAGCAGCTACCTAGGGGAGACCGGGGAGCTGTTTTTT
>TRBJ2-1|-|-|TRBV5-4
CASSLGQNTYNEQFF
TGTGCCAGCAGCTTGGGACAGAACACTTACAATGAGCAGTTCTTC
>TRBJ1-4|-|-|TRBV28
CASSLGGRGEKLFF
TGTGCCAGCAGCCTAGGGGGACGGGGTGAAAAACTGTTTTTT
>TRBJ1-3|-|few|TRBV4-1
CASSQSLENTIYF
TGCGCCAGCAGCCAGAGCCTGGAAAACACCATATATTTT
>TRBJ2-2|TRBD1|-|TRBV5-4
CASSFGRGRNGELFF
TGTGCCAGCAGCTTTGGTAGGGGGCGTAACGGGGAGCTGTTTTTT
>TRBJ2-5|TRBD2|-|TRBV19
CASSTASGGLGTQYF
TGTGCCAGTAGTACCGCTAGCGGGGGGCTTGGGACCCAGTACTTC
>TRBJ1-1|-|-|TRBV19
CASSSLRGTEAFF
TGTGCCAGTAGCTCCCTTCGTGGGACTGAAGCTTTCTTT
>TRBJ1-4|-|once|TRBV12-5
CASGLVWPNEKLFF
TGTGCTAGTGGTTTGGTATGGCCTAATGAAAAACTGTTTTTT
>TRBJ2-5|TRBD2|-|TRBV6-5
CASRLTSLFETQYF
TGTGCCAGCAGATTGACTAGCTTATTTGAGACCCAGTACTTC
>TRBJ1-1|-|few|TRBV2
CASNPARRGETEAFF
TGTGCCAGCAACCCCGCCAGGAGGGGAGAAACTGAAGCTTTCTTT
>TRBJ2-3|-|once|TRBV6-6
CASRRQGTDTQYF
TGTGCCAGCAGACGCCAGGGGACAGATACGCAGTATTTT
>TRBJ1-4|-|-|TRBV4-1
CASSPLPGQRVKKLFF
TGCGCCAGCAGCCCATTGCCGGGACAAAGGGTTAAAAAACTGTTTTTT
>TRBJ2-7|-|-|TRBV30
CAWVSRSAALAPPYEQYF
TGTGCCTGGGTATCCCGTTCGGCCGCCCTGGCCCCTCCCTACGAGCAGTACTTC
>TRBJ2-2|TRBD2|-|TRBV9
CASSVGLAGASGELFF
TGTGCCAGCAGCGTGGGACTAGCGGGAGCTTCCGGGGAGCTGTTTTTT
>TRBJ1-1|TRBD1|-|TRBV6-1
CASSNRGGSAEAFF
TGTGCCAGCAGTAACAGGGGCGGAAGCGCTGAAGCTTTCTTT
>TRBJ1-1|-|-|TRBV15
CATSGQMNTEAFF
TGTGCCACCAGCGGGCAGATGAACACTGAAGCTTTCTTT
>TRBJ1-2|-|once|TRBV7-9
CASTYAGRDYGYTF
TGTGCCAGCACCTATGCAGGGAGAGACTATGGCTACACCTTC
>TRBJ2-7|TRBD2|-|TRBV6-6
CASAGTSGTYEQYF
TGTGCCAGCGCTGGGACTAGCGGAACCTACGAGCAGTACTTC
>TRBJ2-2|TRBD1|-|TRBV19
CASSNPGGWTGELFF
TGTGCCAGTAGTAACCCAGGGGGCTGGACCGGGGAGCTGTTTTTT
>TRBJ1-2|-|-|TRBV10-3
CAISENPGDYGYTF
TGTGCCATCAGTGAGAACCCGGGTGACTATGGCTACACCTTC
>TRBJ1-5|-|-|TRBV28
CASSRGPPGQPQHF
TGTGCCAGCAGTCGCGGACCCCCTGGTCAGCCCCAGCATTTT
>TRBJ1-5|-|-|TRBV6-1
CASSAHGRGSMTQPQHF
TGTGCCAGCAGTGCCCACGGACGGGGGAGCATGACTCAGCCCCAGCATTTT
>TRBJ2-1|-|-|TRBV9
CASSEGGQREQFF
TGTGCCAGCAGCGAAGGGGGGCAACGGGAGCAGTTCTTC
>TRBJ2-6|-|-|TRBV28
CASTPWGHHSGANVLTF
TGTGCCAGCACCCCGTGGGGACACCACTCTGGGGCCAACGTCCTGACTTTC
>TRBJ2-1|TRBD2|-|TRBV28
CASRLAGEINEQFF
TGTGCCAGCAGACTAGCGGGAGAAATCAATGAGCAGTTCTTC
>TRBJ2-7|-|-|TRBV6-4
CASSPQGGQEQYF
TGTGCCAGCAGTCCACAGGGAGGGCAGGAGCAGTACTTC
>TRBJ2-7|-|-|TRBV2
CASSEQGYEQYF
TGTGCCAGCAGTGAACAGGGGTACGAGCAGTACTTC